This T cell receptor beta chain was identified during a study of radiotherapy plus CTLA-4 blockade in lung cancer. For the study at large: Overall, 15% to 20% of patients showed an objective response, while 31% attained disease control.

Regarding the study as a whole: Early blood T cell clone dynamics, with interferon-beta, were reported to best predict response.

CDR3 length equals 19 residues. Assay used: immunoSEQ multiplex PCR; TCRdb lists only in-frame clones, some missing. The profile shows 57,000 or so clones, approximately 80% of them singletons. On this clone itself: What it binds is unknown.

The chain combines TRBV21-1 with TRBJ2-6. TRBV21-1 counts as a pseudogene. The input for sequencing was peripheral blood, taken from a patient treated with radiotherapy plus ipilimumab. The TCR was taken from a human donor with non-small cell lung cancer who had a complete response to radiotherapy plus ipilimumab. In nucleotides, the CDR3 is TGTGCCAGCAGCAAAGGGAACTGCTGGAATAGCTCTGGGGCCAACGTCCTGACTTTC. It translates to CASSKGNCWNSSGANVLTF.